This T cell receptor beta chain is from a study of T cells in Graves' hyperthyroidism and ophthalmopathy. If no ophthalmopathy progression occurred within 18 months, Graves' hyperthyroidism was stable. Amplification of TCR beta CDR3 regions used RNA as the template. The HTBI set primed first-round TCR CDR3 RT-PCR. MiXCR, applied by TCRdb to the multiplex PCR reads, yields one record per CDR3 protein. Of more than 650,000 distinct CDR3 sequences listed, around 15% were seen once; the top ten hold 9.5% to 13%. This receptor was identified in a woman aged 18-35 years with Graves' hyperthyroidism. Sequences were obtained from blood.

The CDR3 here is CASSVADRDPVLYGYTF. The CDR3 DNA follows: TGTGCCAGCAGCGTAGCCGACAGGGATCCCGTCCTTTATGGCTACACCTTC. The chain employs TRBV9 and TRBJ1-2; 7 nucleotides line up with TRBD1. The junction had 13 bases not matched to a gene; V was cut back by 0 bases and J by 5 bases. Looked up from germline, CDR1 is SGDLS and CDR2 is YYNGEE. The CDR3 is 17 residues long. The full variable domain, in which reference TRBV9 and TRBJ1-2 provide the parts outside the CDR3, is DSGVTQTPKHLITATGQRVTLRCSPRSGDLSVYWYQQSLDQGLQFLIQYYNGEERAKGNILERFSAQQFPDLHSELNLSSLELGDSALYFCASSVADRDPVLYGYTFGSGTRLTVV.